This TCR beta chain is drawn from a study of cytomegalovirus exposure and HLA in healthy donors. The PCR contained 60 Vbeta and 13 Jbeta primers. Assay used: immunoSEQ multiplex PCR; TCRdb lists only in-frame clones, some missing. This sample yields 100,000 to 150,000 clones, of which about 10% are seen a single time; just over 4.5% belongs to the top ten. Whole-study results and caveats: In a later analysis, TCR beta V- and J-gene trimming showed a link to a missense DCLRE1C variant.

The CDR3 has 13 residues. The germline V gene has CDR1 SGHRS and CDR2 YFSETQ. Trimming pared 0 bases from V and 5 bases from J, leaving 9 bases between. This clone has a handful of counts. Its specificity is unknown. Whereas donors were nominally healthy upon sampling, unrecorded immune exposures were probable. Sequenced material: PBMCs. The chain combines TRBV5-1 with TRBJ2-7, with D uncertain. This receptor was taken from a woman between 18 and 29 years old in good health and CMV-seropositive. CDR3 sequence reads: CASSLVGQDEQYF. The CDR3 nucleotides are TGCGCCAGCAGCTTGGTGGGCCAGGACGAGCAGTACTTC.